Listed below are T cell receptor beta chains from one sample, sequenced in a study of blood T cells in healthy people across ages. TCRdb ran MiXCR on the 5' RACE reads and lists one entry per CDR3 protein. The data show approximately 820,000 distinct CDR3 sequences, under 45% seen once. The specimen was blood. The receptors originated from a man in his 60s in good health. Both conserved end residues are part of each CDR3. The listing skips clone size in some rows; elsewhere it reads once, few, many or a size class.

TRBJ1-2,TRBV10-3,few,CAITEGRENYGYTF
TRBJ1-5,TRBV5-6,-,CASSGGTGLQPQHF
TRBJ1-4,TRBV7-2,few,CASSPAFDRGEKLFF
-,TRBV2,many,CASSEGGTQYF
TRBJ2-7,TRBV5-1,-,CASSDRQGALHEQYF
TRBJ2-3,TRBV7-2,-,CASSLRRAAADTQYF
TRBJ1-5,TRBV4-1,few,CASSQLGHLSNQPQHF
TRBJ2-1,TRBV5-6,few,CASSIATSGANEQFF
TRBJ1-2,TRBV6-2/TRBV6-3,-,CASTPHGTLYGYTF
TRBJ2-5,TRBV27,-,CASKTGQHRQETQYF
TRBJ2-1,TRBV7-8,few,CASSPGLGGNNEQFF
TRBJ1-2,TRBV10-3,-,CAISERSSGNYGYTF
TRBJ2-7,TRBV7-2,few,CASSLAVYGGGEQYF
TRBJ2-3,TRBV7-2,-,CASSLVRGSSDTQYF
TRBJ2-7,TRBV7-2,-,CASSREDRGIYEQYF
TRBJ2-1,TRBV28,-,CASGLQGIAYNEQFF
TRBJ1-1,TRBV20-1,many,CSARDFGATTEAFF
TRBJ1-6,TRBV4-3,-,CASSQDRVRDAPLHF
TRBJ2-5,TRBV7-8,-,CASSLAPTATQYF
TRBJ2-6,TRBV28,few,CASSFPRDPGANVLTF
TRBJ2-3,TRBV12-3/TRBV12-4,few,CASSTGHTDTQYF
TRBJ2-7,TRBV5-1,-,CASSMRQGPYYEQYF
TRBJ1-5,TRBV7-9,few,CASSLATGVDSNQPQHF
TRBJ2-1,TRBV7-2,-,CASSLALGGGYNEQFF
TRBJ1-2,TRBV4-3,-,CASSPREGARGYTF
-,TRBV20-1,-,CSARDPGLAGGLKTQYF
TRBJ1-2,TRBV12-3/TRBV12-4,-,CASSSGQVGYTF
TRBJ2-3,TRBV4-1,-,CASSPGAISDTQYF
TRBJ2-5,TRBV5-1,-,CASSYNSETQYF
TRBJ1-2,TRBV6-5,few,CASSYSGRSNYGYTF
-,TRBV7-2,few,CASSTENIQYF
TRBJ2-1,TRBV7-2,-,CASSYRAGGSYNEQFF
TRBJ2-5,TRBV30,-,CAWSSSGIGTQYF
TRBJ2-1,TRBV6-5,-,CASSTGQGGYNEQFF
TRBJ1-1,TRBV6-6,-,CASSSGKNTEAFF
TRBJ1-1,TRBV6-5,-,CASCPTTGEAFF
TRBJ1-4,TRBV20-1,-,CSARAEAEKLFF
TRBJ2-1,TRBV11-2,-,CASSSSAFSYNEQFF
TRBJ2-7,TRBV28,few,CASSFRTSGGHEQYF
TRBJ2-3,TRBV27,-,CASAAEDTQYF
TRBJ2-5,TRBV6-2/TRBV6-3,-,CASSRDTNLYKQYF
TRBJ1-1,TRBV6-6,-,CASSYTPGTANTEAFF
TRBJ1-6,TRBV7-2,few,CASSSPGQVNSPLHF
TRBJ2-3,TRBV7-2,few,CASSKGQGRTDTQYF
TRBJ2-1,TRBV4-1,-,CASSQESSGGKYNEQFF
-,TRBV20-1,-,CSTTGGGAGETQYF
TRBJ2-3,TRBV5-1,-,CASRTGGLLSSTDTQYF